Below are 32 T cell receptor beta chains sequenced from a single sample in a study of blood T cell repertoires in COVID-19. The method was immunoSEQ multiplex PCR; TCRdb's version includes in-frame clones alone and lacks a portion of them. The sample includes roughly 200,000 clones, over 65% seen only once; the top ten take 15% to 20%. The material sequenced was peripheral blood. These receptors came from a person aged 70 to 79 with COVID-19, enrolled during active disease.

The gene calls are TRBV5-1 and TRBJ2-7; 9 nucleotides match TRBD1. This CDR3 is built from 12 residues. Per germline, CDR1 SGHRS and CDR2 YFSETQ. The V segment lost 7 bases and the J segment 3 bases; nucleotides outside the gene matches: 2. The chain's CDR3 is CASGTGSYEQYF. The CDR3 coding sequence is TGCGCCAGCGGGACAGGGAGCTACGAGCAGTACTTC.

The V call is TRBV6-2 or TRBV6-3, the J call TRBJ1-5; 8 nucleotides agree with TRBD1. The CDR3 totals 14 residues. V was pared by 6 bases and J by 4 bases, with 5 bases of the junction left unmatched. Germline CDR1 MNHEY, CDR2 SVGEGT. CDR3 sequence (DNA): TGTGCCAGCAGGTACGGGACAGGTAATCAGCCCCAGCATTTT. It codes for CASRYGTGNQPQHF.

This chain joins TRBV19 and TRBJ1-1; no reliable D call. This CDR3 comprises 13 residues. V lost 3 bases and J 5 bases, leaving 10 bases between the germline ends. Germline V CDR1 and CDR2: LNHDA, SQIVND (reference sequence). This chain's CDR3 is CASSMGPGTEAFF. CDR3 coding DNA: TGTGCCAGTAGTATGGGTCCGGGGACTGAAGCTTTCTTT.

In its sample, this clone was seen once. V and J are TRBV20-1 and TRBJ1-1; D is perhaps TRBD1 (5 bases). Germline V lookup: CDR1 DFQATT, CDR2 SNEGSKA (reference sequence). Trimming removed 3 bases at V and 0 bases at J, with 11 bases between. The CDR3 totals 14 residues. CDR3: CSASAGLMNTEAFF. CDR3 DNA: TGCAGTGCTAGTGCGGGACTGATGAACACTGAAGCTTTCTTT.

This chain joins TRBV4-1 and TRBJ2-1; 8 nucleotides agree with TRBD2. The J segment lost 0 bases and the V segment lost 0 bases, leaving 7 bases of the junction unmatched. The CDR3 is made up of 18 amino acids. Germline V CDR1 and CDR2: MGHRA, YSYEKL. CDR3 sequence: CASSQDAGGVTSYNEQFF. In DNA, the CDR3 is TGCGCCAGCAGCCAAGACGCGGGGGGAGTAACCTCCTACAATGAGCAGTTCTTC.

V usage is TRBV9 and J usage is TRBJ1-4; TRBD1 aligns across 8 bases. This CDR3 is 14 amino acids long. The V and J ends lost 3 bases and 8 bases, in that order; junction bases with no gene match: 6. Germline assignment: CDR1 SGDLS and CDR2 YYNGEE. Here the CDR3 reads CASSADRVQEKLFF. In DNA, the CDR3 is TGTGCCAGCAGCGCGGACAGGGTTCAAGAAAAACTGTTTTTT.

The V gene is TRBV7-2, the J gene TRBJ2-7; 8 bases align to TRBD1. The CDR3 length is 15 residues. The germline V gene has CDR1 SGHTA and CDR2 FQGNSA. The ends lost 3 bases at V and 4 bases at J; junction bases unmatched: 8. As DNA, the CDR3 is TGTGCCAGCAGCTTGCAGACAGGGGTTTCGTACGAGCAGTACTTC. Residues: CASSLQTGVSYEQYF.

The V gene is TRBV28, the J gene TRBJ2-7; 9 bases are a match to TRBD2. CDR3 length: 15 amino acids. The germline V gene encodes CDR1 MDHEN and CDR2 SYDVKM. With V trimmed by 6 bases and J by 5 bases, 11 bases remained unmatched. The CDR3 is CASSPLTIAGDEQYF. In DNA form, the CDR3 reads TGTGCCAGCAGCCCTCTGACTATAGCGGGAGACGAGCAGTACTTC. The full variable domain, rest sourced from reference TRBV28 and TRBJ2-7, is DVKVTQSSRYLVKRTGEKVFLECVQDMDHENMFWYRQDPGLGLRLIYFSYDVKMKEKGDIPEGYSVSREKKERFSLILESASTNQTSMYLCASSPLTIAGDEQYFGPGTRLTVT.

This chain's CDR3 is CASIRGLPSNQPQHF. The CDR3 DNA is TGTGCCAGCATCAGGGGGCTTCCGAGCAATCAGCCCCAGCATTTT. This sequence joins TRBV6-5 and TRBJ1-5; 8 bases fit TRBD1. The CDR3 extends over 15 amino acids. V dropped 7 bases and J dropped 1; count of bases not matched to a gene: 6. CDR1 is MNHEY and CDR2 is SVGAGI in the germline V gene.

The V call is TRBV7-7, the J call TRBJ2-2; 8 positions agree with TRBD1. The germline CDR1 and CDR2 sequences are SSHAT and FNYEAQ (reference sequence). The CDR3 is 16 amino acids. V was pared by 5 bases and J by 5 bases, with 10 bases of the junction left unmatched. CDR3 coding DNA: TGTGCCAGCAGCCCTGGCAGGGGGCGAGGGACCGGGGAGCTGTTTTTT. It translates to CASSPGRGRGTGELFF.

The chain combines TRBV7-9 with TRBJ1-2, with D possibly being TRBD1 (5 bases). Trimming shortened V by 5 bases and J by 5 bases, and 12 bases separated the two germline ends. Germline CDR1 and CDR2: SEHNR and FQNEAQ (reference sequence). The CDR3 runs to 13 residues. This CDR3 reads CASSPDRQYGYTF. CDR3 coding DNA: TGTGCCAGCAGCCCGGACCGACAGTATGGCTACACCTTC. Complete variable domain (other parts from reference TRBV7-9 and TRBJ1-2): DTGVSQNPRHKITKRGQNVTFRCDPISEHNRLYWYRQTLGQGPEFLTYFQNEAQLEKSRLLSDRFSAERPKGSFSTLEIQRTEQGDSAMYLCASSPDRQYGYTFGSGTRLTVV.

The chain employs TRBV10-3 and TRBJ2-3; TRBD2 agrees at 8 bases. V lost 2 bases and J lost 3; bases outside the gene matches: 19. This CDR3 has 20 residues. Per the germline V gene, CDR1 is ENHRY and CDR2 is SYGVKD. The CDR3 DNA sequence: TGTGCCATCAGTGAGGGGGGGATGGCGGGAGGCCCCCAACCGACAGATACGCAGTATTTT. Protein product: CAISEGGMAGGPQPTDTQYF.

This clone was seen a handful of times. V gene TRBV6-1 combines with J gene TRBJ1-4, with D possibly matching TRBD1 (6 bases). The CDR3 runs to 14 residues. Germline lookup yields CDR1 MNHNS and CDR2 SASEGT. Trimming removed 1 base at V and 7 bases at J, with 10 bases between. This chain's CDR3 is CASSEVTGSEKLFF. For the CDR3, the DNA is TGTGCCAGCAGTGAAGTCACAGGGAGTGAAAAACTGTTTTTT.

This clone was seen a handful of times. The V call is TRBV3-1 (or the pseudogene TRBV3-2), the J call TRBJ2-3, with TRBD2 matching over 9 bases. The trim removed 4 bases at V and 0 bases at J, leaving 2 bases unmatched. Per the germline V gene, CDR1 is LGHDT and CDR2 is YNNKEL (reference sequence). CDR3 size: 15 residues. Here the CDR3 reads CASSRGLASTDTQYF. Here the CDR3 DNA reads TGTGCCAGCAGCCGAGGACTAGCGAGCACAGATACGCAGTATTTT.

This clone was observed once. This sample also contains other DNA sequences that code for the same CDR3. The chain combines TRBV19 with TRBJ1-5; 7 nucleotides align to TRBD1. The germline V gene has CDR1 LNHDA and CDR2 SQIVND (reference sequence). The CDR3 consists of 12 residues. With 10 bases clipped from V and 7 bases from J, the junction kept 7 bases outside the gene matches. CDR3 DNA: TGTGCCACCCGGACAGGTCGGCAGCCCCAGCATTTT. It specifies CATRTGRQPQHF.

This clone was found once. This sequence joins TRBV14 and TRBJ2-7; D gene unclear. The germline V gene encodes CDR1 SGHDN and CDR2 FVKESK. Between the trimmed V and J ends, which lost 2 bases and 0 bases, there was a span of 8 bases. This CDR3 has 14 residues. Here the CDR3 DNA reads TGTGCCAGCAGCCAAAAGCGAGGCTCCTACGAGCAGTACTTC. Translated: CASSQKRGSYEQYF.

The chain is built from TRBV5-1 and TRBJ1-6; D may be TRBD1 (5 bases). Germline CDR1 is SGHRS and CDR2 is YFSETQ. The CDR3 runs to 14 residues. V was trimmed by 0 bases and J by 6 bases, leaving 7 bases between them. The CDR3 DNA sequence: TGCGCCAGCAGCTTGGGACAGATTAATTCACCCCTCCACTTT. It specifies CASSLGQINSPLHF.

The chain joins TRBV14 to TRBJ1-1; D gene uncertain. Trimming stripped 5 bases from V and 11 bases from J, with 18 bases between. The germline CDR1 and CDR2 sequences are SGHDN and FVKESK. This CDR3 is built from 13 residues. The CDR3 DNA sequence: TGTGCCAGCAGCTCAAAGGCAGTTTCGGGGGCTTTCTTT. This encodes CASSSKAVSGAFF.

This clone was seen once. V and J are TRBV7-2 and TRBJ2-3, with D possibly being TRBD2 (7 bases). This CDR3 is 14 amino acids long. V gave up 1 base and J gave up 10 bases, with 15 bases separating them. CDR1 is SGHTA, CDR2 FQGNSA, per germline. CDR3 loop: CASSLVDREGAQYF. Here the CDR3 DNA reads TGTGCCAGCAGCTTAGTCGATAGGGAGGGGGCGCAGTATTTT. Full variable domain (outside the CDR3, taken from reference TRBV7-2 and TRBJ2-3): GAGVSQSPSNKVTEKGKDVELRCDPISGHTALYWYRQSLGQGLEFLIYFQGNSAPDKSGLPSDRFSAERTGGSVSTLTIQRTQQEDSAVYLCASSLVDREGAQYFGPGTRLTVL.

This rearrangement joins TRBV9 to TRBJ2-1, with TRBD2 identical over 7 bases. The V and J ends lost 3 bases and 4 bases, in that order; junction bases with no gene match: 4. CDR3 length: 14 amino acids. Germline values: CDR1 SGDLS, CDR2 YYNGEE. The CDR3 region has the DNA TGTGCCAGCAGCGATGGGACTACTTACAATGAGCAGTTCTTC. It translates to CASSDGTTYNEQFF.

The chain links TRBV11-2 to TRBJ2-7; D may be TRBD1 (6 bases). Trimming shortened V by 0 bases and J by 3 bases, and 12 bases separated the two germline ends. The CDR3 has 15 amino acids. Germline V lookup: CDR1 SGHAT, CDR2 FQNNGV. CDR3 sequence reads: CASSLDRQAFYEQYF. The CDR3 nucleotides read TGTGCCAGCAGCTTAGATCGACAGGCCTTCTACGAGCAGTACTTC.

The chain combines TRBV29-1 with TRBJ1-4; the match to TRBD1 covers 7 bases. The CDR3 totals 13 residues. Germline V lookup: CDR1 SQVTM, CDR2 ANQGSEA. Trimming took 7 bases from V and 7 from J; bases not matched to a gene: 9. The CDR3 region has the DNA TGCAGCGGGTCGACAGGGCCAGGTGAAAAACTGTTTTTT. This codes for CSGSTGPGEKLFF.

The chain links TRBV5-1 to TRBJ2-7, with 7 bases identical to TRBD2. The CDR3 is 16 amino acids. The germline V gene encodes CDR1 SGHRS and CDR2 YFSETQ. With V trimmed by 0 bases and J by 5 bases, 11 bases remained unmatched. CDR3 sequence reads: CASSLEGGPPYDEQYF. The CDR3 nucleotides are TGCGCCAGCAGCTTGGAGGGAGGGCCCCCCTACGACGAGCAGTACTTC.

V and J are TRBV9 and TRBJ2-5, with 7 bases matching TRBD2. Trimming took 0 bases from V and 5 from J; bases not matched to a gene: 4. CDR3 length equals 14 residues. In germline, CDR1 is SGDLS, CDR2 YYNGEE. For the CDR3, the DNA is TGTGCCAGCAGCGTAGGGGCGGGAGCCGAGACCCAGTACTTC. It codes for CASSVGAGAETQYF.

The V gene is TRBV19, the J gene TRBJ1-2; 7 bases agree with TRBD1. Germline V gene sequence: CDR1 LNHDA, CDR2 SQIVND (reference sequence). The CDR3 is 13 residues long. V gave up 4 bases and J gave up 8 bases; unmatched junction bases: 7. The CDR3 DNA reads as TGTGCCAGTAGTACCGACAGGGCAAAAGGCTACACCTTC. Translation gives CASSTDRAKGYTF.

This chain uses TRBV7-2 with TRBJ2-2; maybe TRBD2 (6 bases). V dropped 4 bases and J dropped 1 base, with 22 bases sitting between them. The CDR3 has 19 amino acids. Germline-derived CDR1 and CDR2 are SGHTA and FQGNSA. DNA for the CDR3: TGTGCCAGCAGCTACGCCCCGCGGGTGGGGGGACTGAACACCGGGGAGCTGTTTTTT. Translated, it gives CASSYAPRVGGLNTGELFF.

The chain uses TRBV19 and TRBJ2-1, with no clear D. The CDR3 has 13 residues. V dropped 5 bases and J dropped 3 bases, with 8 bases sitting between them. CDR1 is LNHDA, CDR2 SQIVND, per germline (reference sequence). The CDR3 region has the DNA TGTGCCAGTAGTGAGACACTCTACAATGAGCAGTTCTTC. This codes for CASSETLYNEQFF.

The chain employs TRBV4-2 and TRBJ1-3; 9 bases line up with TRBD1. The V and J ends lost 4 bases and 1 base, in that order; junction bases with no gene match: 5. There are 16 residues in the CDR3. Per germline, CDR1 LGHNA and CDR2 YNFKEQ. The CDR3 DNA reads as TGTGCCAGCAGCCGAGACAGGGGGTTATCTGGAAACACCATATATTTT. Amino acid sequence: CASSRDRGLSGNTIYF.

The rearrangement links TRBV27 to TRBJ2-7, with a weak D call TRBD1 (6 bases). Trimming left V 0 bases short and J 5 bases short, with 11 bases between. This CDR3 contains 14 residues. CDR1 and CDR2 (germline): MNHEY, SMNVEV (reference sequence). The CDR3 loop reads CASSLSTGRDEQYF. CDR3 bases: TGTGCCAGCAGTTTATCAACAGGGCGCGACGAGCAGTACTTC.

The rearrangement joins TRBV5-4 to TRBJ1-1; D may be TRBD1 (6 bases). The germline V and J ends were trimmed by 0 bases and 0 bases, with 18 bases remaining between them. The CDR3 runs 18 residues. Germline V CDR1 and CDR2: SGHNT, YYREEE (reference sequence). The CDR3 loop reads CASSLGGAGVVVNTEAFF. CDR3 DNA: TGTGCCAGCAGCTTGGGAGGGGCAGGGGTCGTCGTGAACACTGAAGCTTTCTTT.

This clone was seen only a few times. This rearrangement joins TRBV6-5 to TRBJ2-2; TRBD1 might be the D (5 bases). The germline gives CDR1 MNHEY, CDR2 SVGAGI. The length of the CDR3 is 15 residues. V dropped 8 bases and J dropped 6 bases, with 19 bases sitting between them. The CDR3 sequence: CASSDARVVAGELFF. Here the CDR3 DNA reads TGTGCCAGCTCAGACGCCAGGGTTGTGGCCGGGGAGCTGTTTTTT.

V is TRBV30 and J is TRBJ1-3; 7 bases line up with TRBD1. Germline trimming cut 5 bases from V and 0 bases from J; bases unmatched to any gene: 4. CDR1 is GTSNPN, CDR2 SVGIG, per germline (reference sequence). This CDR3 contains 14 residues. CDR3 coding DNA: TGTGCCTGGGCTGGGACAGTCTCTGGAAACACCATATATTTT. Translation: CAWAGTVSGNTIYF.